These T cell receptor beta chains were read from a single sample in a study of T cell repertoires in cytomegalovirus infection. Using its own MiXCR run on the reads, TCRdb lists one record per CDR3 protein. The profile shows a few hundred thousand distinct CDR3 sequences, approximately 22% of them singletons. Sequenced: CD8+ T cells from PBMCs. The source is a human donor in good health (CMV status not recorded). Some clones in this sample may be carry-over from other donors' samples. The CDR3 runs from the conserved cysteine through the conserved F or W. Fields, in order: clone size, V gene, D gene, J gene, CDR3 protein, CDR3 DNA. D genes are given only for firm matches. Clone sizes are given selectively: once, few, many, or a class where the clone is expanded.

>.|TRBV20-1|TRBD1|TRBJ2-7
CSAREQGALYEQYF
TGCAGTGCTAGGGAACAGGGGGCCCTTTACGAGCAGTACTTC
>many|TRBV7-2|.|TRBJ2-3
CASSFLDRTTATDTQYF
TGTGCCAGCAGCTTTCTAGACCGTACCACTGCGACAGATACGCAGTATTTT
>few|TRBV7-9|TRBD2|TRBJ2-1
CASSLASGGHEQFF
TGTGCCAGCAGCCTGGCTAGCGGGGGGCATGAGCAGTTCTTC
>.|TRBV5-4|TRBD2|TRBJ2-1
CASKLAGGDNEQFF
TGTGCCAGCAAACTAGCGGGGGGGGACAATGAGCAGTTCTTC
>few|TRBV7-3|.|TRBJ2-7
CASSLETLEQYF
TGTGCCAGCAGCTTAGAAACCCTCGAGCAGTACTTC
>many|TRBV28|TRBD1|TRBJ2-3
CASSPGGSSTDTQYF
TGTGCCAGCAGTCCAGGGGGATCTAGCACAGATACGCAGTATTTT
>.|TRBV15|.|TRBJ1-2
CATSTGRAGSHGYTF
TGTGCCACCAGCACCGGCAGGGCAGGGTCCCATGGCTACACCTTC
>.|TRBV7-2|.|TRBJ2-6
CASRPTRPGANVLTF
TGTGCCAGCAGACCTACGCGACCTGGGGCCAACGTCCTGACTTTC
>.|TRBV5-1|.|TRBJ2-1
CASSSGQEQFF
TGCGCCAGCAGCTCTGGACAGGAGCAGTTCTTC
>few|TRBV28|TRBD1|TRBJ2-5
CASSLKGAGETQYF
TGTGCCAGCAGTTTAAAGGGGGCCGGTGAGACCCAGTACTTC
>few|TRBV5-6|TRBD1|TRBJ2-2
CASSWDRRNANTGELFF
TGTGCCAGCAGCTGGGACAGGCGAAACGCGAACACCGGGGAGCTGTTTTTT
>many|TRBV7-2|TRBD2|TRBJ2-2
CASSFPISGVSTGELFF
TGTGCCAGCAGCTTCCCCATTAGCGGGGTGAGCACCGGGGAGCTGTTTTTT
>.|TRBV15|TRBD1|TRBJ1-6
CATSKDRGLNSPLHF
TGTGCCACCAGCAAGGACAGGGGACTAAATTCACCCCTCCACTTT
>.|TRBV6-8|TRBD2|TRBJ2-5
CASSYTGGGAQETQYF
TGTGCCAGCAGTTACACTGGCGGGGGGGCCCAAGAGACCCAGTACTTC
>.|TRBV20-1|.|TRBJ2-1
CSARDLGAGDLPLFF
TGCAGTGCTAGAGATCTGGGGGCAGGGGACCTCCCACTGTTCTTC
>.|TRBV20-1|.|TRBJ1-2
CSALSVAVGYTF
TGCAGTGCTCTCAGTGTGGCAGTCGGCTACACCTTC
>many|TRBV2|TRBD2|TRBJ2-3
CASRLAESSTDTQYF
TGTGCCAGCCGACTAGCGGAGAGTAGCACAGATACGCAGTATTTT
>many|TRBV19|TRBD1|TRBJ2-3
CASSIPDRGSTDTQYF
TGTGCCAGTAGTATTCCGGACAGGGGAAGCACAGATACGCAGTATTTT
>.|TRBV19|.|TRBJ1-1
CASITLWQGVDNTEAFF
TGTGCCAGTATAACCTTATGGCAGGGCGTAGATAACACTGAAGCTTTCTTT
>once|TRBV6-1|TRBD2|TRBJ2-1
CASRNGLAGANEQFF
TGTGCCAGCAGGAATGGACTAGCGGGGGCCAATGAGCAGTTCTTC
>many|TRBV4-1|TRBD1|TRBJ1-1
CASSQRGDSLDTEAFF
TGCGCCAGCAGCCAAAGAGGGGACAGTTTGGACACTGAAGCTTTCTTT
>few|TRBV7-6|.|TRBJ2-7
CASSSPNEQYF
TGTGCCAGCAGTTCTCCCAACGAGCAGTACTTC
>few|TRBV19|.|TRBJ1-1
CASQEGNTEAFF
TGTGCCAGTCAGGAGGGGAACACTGAAGCTTTCTTT
>.|TRBV9|.|TRBJ2-7
CASSPGQLGSEQYF
TGTGCCAGCAGCCCAGGACAGTTAGGATCTGAGCAGTACTTC
>once|TRBV2|TRBD1|TRBJ1-2
CASSDPRGTVRNYGYTF
TGTGCCAGCAGTGACCCCCGGGGGACAGTTAGGAACTATGGCTACACCTTC
>few|TRBV20-1|.|TRBJ2-3
CSARDLLSAEFDTQYF
TGCAGTGCTAGAGATCTCTTGAGCGCGGAATTCGATACGCAGTATTTT
>.|TRBV9|.|TRBJ2-2
CASSVESGNTGELFF
TGTGCCAGCAGCGTAGAGTCAGGGAACACCGGGGAGCTGTTTTTT
>few|TRBV5-1|.|TRBJ1-2
CASSLQWMDYTF
TGCGCCAGCAGCTTGCAGTGGATGGACTACACCTTC
>many|TRBV7-8|TRBD1|TRBJ2-7
CASSLGGVGTVISYEQYF
TGTGCCAGCAGCTTAGGGGGAGTCGGGACAGTGATCTCCTACGAGCAGTACTTC
>.|TRBV7-6|.|TRBJ2-1
CASTSISDSYNEQFF
TGTGCCAGCACCTCAATATCGGATAGTTACAATGAGCAGTTCTTC
>.|TRBV13|.|TRBJ1-1
CASSTSAKAFF
TGTGCCAGCAGCACCTCGGCAAAAGCTTTCTTT
>few|TRBV9|TRBD2|TRBJ2-5
CASSVAGGALETQYF
TGTGCCAGCAGCGTTGCCGGGGGGGCCCTGGAGACCCAGTACTTC
>few|TRBV4-1|.|TRBJ2-2
CASSHFGHNTGELFF
TGCGCCAGCAGCCATTTCGGACACAACACCGGGGAGCTGTTTTTT
>.|TRBV2|.|TRBJ2-1
CASSGLRHEQFF
TGTGCCAGCAGTGGCCTCCGGCATGAGCAGTTCTTC
>many|TRBV4-2|.|TRBJ1-1
CASSQEGGQPEAFF
TGTGCCAGCAGCCAAGAAGGAGGACAGCCCGAAGCTTTCTTT
>.|TRBV7-9|.|TRBJ2-7
CASSLPNIPYEQYF
TGTGCCAGCAGCTTGCCGAATATCCCTTACGAGCAGTACTTC
>few|TRBV6-2/TRBV6-3|.|TRBJ2-7
CASSSRILFYEQYF
TGTGCCAGCAGCTCCCGGATACTTTTCTACGAGCAGTACTTC
>.|TRBV28|.|TRBJ1-1
CASSLATRGNTEAFF
TGTGCCAGCAGTTTGGCCACCAGGGGGAACACTGAAGCTTTCTTT
>.|TRBV29-1|.|TRBJ2-2
CSVGRRNTGELFF
TGCAGCGTTGGTCGACGGAACACCGGGGAGCTGTTTTTT
>.|TRBV9|TRBD1|TRBJ2-1
CASSVGQGGYNEQFF
TGTGCCAGCAGCGTAGGACAGGGGGGATACAATGAGCAGTTCTTC
>few|TRBV29-1|TRBD1|TRBJ2-1
CSVEGETGSSYNEQFF
TGCAGCGTTGAAGGGGAGACAGGGAGCTCCTACAATGAGCAGTTCTTC
>many|TRBV6-5|.|TRBJ1-1
CASSMNTEAFF
TGTGCCAGCAGCATGAACACTGAAGCTTTCTTT
>.|TRBV20-1|TRBD1|TRBJ1-5
CSARQKDRDFNQPQHF
TGCAGTGCTAGACAAAAAGACAGGGACTTCAATCAGCCCCAGCATTTT
>few|TRBV2|.|TRBJ2-7
CASSSAGLGYF
TGTGCCAGCAGCTCAGCGGGCCTCGGGTACTTC
>.|TRBV10-3|.|TRBJ2-1
CAVETGDHNEQFF
TGTGCCGTGGAGACGGGGGACCACAATGAGCAGTTCTTC
>.|TRBV7-6|.|TRBJ2-6
CASSLEPGPLSSGTNVLTF
TGTGCCAGCAGCCTTGAACCGGGGCCCTTGTCCTCTGGGACCAACGTCCTGACTTTC
>few|TRBV12-3/TRBV12-4|TRBD1|TRBJ1-2
CASSQDRADGYTF
TGTGCCAGCAGTCAAGACAGGGCGGATGGCTACACCTTC
>.|TRBV4-2|.|TRBJ2-2
CASSQEVFEGQNTGELFF
TGTGCCAGCAGCCAAGAAGTTTTCGAGGGACAGAACACCGGGGAGCTGTTTTTT
>many|TRBV27|.|TRBJ2-1
CASSAQGYEQFF
TGTGCCAGCAGTGCCCAGGGCTATGAGCAGTTCTTC
>.|TRBV29-1|TRBD1|TRBJ1-1
CSVPETGENTEAFF
TGCAGCGTTCCCGAGACAGGGGAGAACACTGAAGCTTTCTTT
>.|TRBV13|.|TRBJ1-4
CASSRGGFNEKLFF
TGTGCCAGCAGCAGAGGGGGATTCAATGAAAAACTGTTTTTT
>few|TRBV25-1|.|TRBJ2-3
CASSEVVGDTQYF
TGTGCCAGCAGTGAAGTTGTGGGAGATACGCAGTATTTT
>.|TRBV4-1|.|TRBJ2-3
CASSQDTGTDTQYF
TGCGCCAGCAGCCAAGATACTGGGACAGATACGCAGTATTTT